In this sample, the clone carrying this T cell receptor (beta chain) turned up a few times. Its antigen is unidentified. The data were obtained in a study of early T cells in non-severe SARS-CoV-2 infection. Background on the study: Unsorted whole-blood RNA was sequenced in bulk, leaving chains unpaired. Whole-study findings and limits: Anti-spike CD8 responses were favored in VDJdb matching, and private and CD4 specificities were missed.

Individual cDNA molecules carried attached unique molecular identifiers. Each CDR3 protein gets one entry after TCRdb re-called the 5' RACE reads with MiXCR. The data show 35,000 to 45,000 distinct CDR3 sequences, approximately 6.3% seen once. The germline gives CDR1 SGHTA, CDR2 FQGNSA. Trimming removed 1 base at V and 8 bases at J, with 10 bases between. The CDR3 contains 13 residues. This TCR came from an adult who was a healthcare worker with PCR-confirmed SARS-CoV-2 infection or an uninfected control (not recorded which). The V gene is TRBV7-2, the J gene TRBJ2-3; no reliable D call. Sample: whole blood, taken at baseline. The CDR3 protein is CASSLDQRSTQYF. The DNA for the CDR3 is TGTGCCAGCAGCTTAGACCAGAGAAGTACGCAGTATTTT. Full variable domain (outside the CDR3, taken from reference TRBV7-2 and TRBJ2-3): GAGVSQSPSNKVTEKGKDVELRCDPISGHTALYWYRQSLGQGLEFLIYFQGNSAPDKSGLPSDRFSAERTGGSVSTLTIQRTQQEDSAVYLCASSLDQRSTQYFGPGTRLTVL.